This T cell receptor beta chain stems from a study of cytomegalovirus exposure and HLA in healthy donors. The PCR contained 60 Vbeta and 13 Jbeta primers. This table comes from immunoSEQ multiplex PCR, and its TCRdb copy is limited to in-frame clones, with some not included. There are about 94,000 clones in the sample; about 80% occur only once, and under 13% lies in the top ten. This CDR3 spans 16 amino acids. J was trimmed by 0 bases and V by 4 bases; bases with no gene match: 8. CDR1 and CDR2 (germline): SGHRS, YFSETQ. This TCR derives from a human donor in good health. The V call is TRBV5-1, the J call TRBJ2-3, with 7 bases lining up with TRBD2. The sample taken for sequencing was PBMCs. The CDR3 coding sequence is TGCGCCAGCAGCGGGGGAGCGGGGACTAGCACAGATACGCAGTATTTT. This sequence encodes CASSGGAGTSTDTQYF.